The clone carrying this TCR beta chain showed up just a few times. Its antigen is as yet unknown. This specimen comes from a study of T cell repertoires in cytomegalovirus infection. Study information: CMV infection together with matching HLA type was indicated by public TCR beta signatures.

TCRdb re-called the reads through MiXCR, storing one row per CDR3 protein. Seen here are fewer than 200,000 distinct CDR3 sequences, more than 9% observed once, and the top ten hold about 4.2%. Findings and limits, study-wide: Cumulated frequencies of public TCR beta families served to identify carriers of CMV plus the relevant HLA. HLA-C-restricted, CMV-specific TCR beta clonotypes were dominant ex vivo.

Per the germline V gene, CDR1 is SGHNT and CDR2 is YYREEE (reference sequence). Trimming cost V 4 bases and J 1 base, with 11 bases left between them. CDR3 size: 14 residues. The chain combines TRBV5-4 with TRBJ1-1; a weak D match, TRBD1 (5 bases). The source of this sequence is a human donor in good health (CMV status not recorded). Some clones in this sample may be carry-over from other donors' samples. The sequenced sample was PBMCs. CDR3 nucleotide sequence: TGTGCCAGCAGCCAGACCACAGGGAACACTGAAGCTTTCTTT. It specifies CASSQTTGNTEAFF.